The entry below gives a single TCR beta chain sequence along with its context. This likely came from a read error, as a far larger clone is one base away. This sample was included in a study of shared clonotypes between healthy human individuals. Genomic DNA, for the unsorted samples, came from tens of millions of PBMCs. Germline loops: CDR1 SGHNT, CDR2 YYREEE (reference sequence). V shed 0 bases and J shed 5 bases, with 8 bases lying between them. This CDR3 region has 13 residues. Bulk PBMC genomic DNA spanned ten immunoSEQ deep plates. TCRdb keeps only in-frame clones here, not all; method: immunoSEQ multiplex PCR. This table holds over 400,000 clones, over 75% found once.

Sequences were obtained from PBMCs. This receptor was taken from a woman aged 40 to 50 in good health. Some clones in this sample may be carry-over from other donors' samples. The chain recombines TRBV5-4 with TRBJ2-5; D is unresolved. CDR3 sequence: CASSLVHRETQYF. In nucleotides, the CDR3 is TGTGCCAGCAGCTTGGTACACCGGGAGACCCAGTACTTC.